The TCR beta chain described here comes from a study of blood T cell repertoires in COVID-19. The overall study: Both acute and convalescent COVID-19 samples were obtained from the United States, Italy and Spain. Sources were T cells, B-cell-depleted T cells, or PBMCs; the material itself was cDNA or gDNA.

The germline gives CDR1 SGHVS, CDR2 FQNEAQ. The CDR3 covers 14 residues. V was clipped by 5 bases and J by 2 bases, with 13 bases between them. Per the original methods: Estimation of nucleated cell counts was performed using reference gene primer amplification. Assay used: immunoSEQ multiplex PCR; TCRdb lists only in-frame clones, some missing. D and trimming come from the DNA, and the V and J calls and clone size come from that table. The repertoire holds tens of thousands of clones, about 80% seen once, with around 28% in the top ten. This clone was observed a single time. This chain links TRBV7-8 with TRBJ2-7, with a possible D match to TRBD1 (6 bases). Sequencing input: peripheral blood. The source of this sequence is a human donor in a cohort sampled during active COVID-19. CDR3 sequence: CASSPNTGPYEQYF. The CDR3 bases are TGTGCCAGCAGCCCGAATACAGGGCCCTACGAGCAGTACTTC. Drawing the rest from reference TRBV7-8 and TRBJ2-7, the complete variable domain is GAGVSQSPRYKVAKRGQDVALRCDPISGHVSLFWYQQALGQGPEFLTYFQNEAQLDKSGLPSDRFFAERPEGSVSTLKIQRTQQEDSAVYLCASSPNTGPYEQYFGPGTRLTVT.